A single sample gave rise to the 15 T cell receptor beta chains below, sequenced in a study of blood T cell repertoires in COVID-19. Produced via immunoSEQ multiplex PCR; TCRdb's table is partial and in-frame only. The table has 45,000 to 55,000 clones, roughly 84% seen once. Sequences were obtained from peripheral blood. These receptors originate from a man between 45 and 60 years old with active COVID-19.

Only one count was recorded for this clone. The rearrangement uses TRBV5-5 and TRBJ2-5; D might be TRBD1 (6 bases). V lost 1 base and J lost 4, with 11 bases in between. Germline V gene data show CDR1 as SGHKS and CDR2 as YYEKEE (reference sequence). CDR3 length: 14 amino acids. The CDR3 region has the DNA TGTGCCAGCAGCTTGCAGGGGCGAAGAGAGACCCAGTACTTC. It specifies CASSLQGRRETQYF.

This rearrangement joins TRBV5-1 to TRBJ1-1; tentative D call: TRBD1 (6 bases). V lost 3 bases, J lost 5 bases, and 14 bases lay in between. The germline V gene has CDR1 SGHRS and CDR2 YFSETQ. The CDR3 length is 14 residues. In nucleotides, the CDR3 is TGCGCCAGCAGCTGGGGACACGGGCCGACTGAAGCTTTCTTT. Translating it yields CASSWGHGPTEAFF. Full variable domain (outside the CDR3, taken from reference TRBV5-1 and TRBJ1-1): KAGVTQTPRYLIKTRGQQVTLSCSPISGHRSVSWYQQTPGQGLQFLFEYFSETQRNKGNFPGRFSGRQFSNSRSEMNVSTLELGDSALYLCASSWGHGPTEAFFGQGTRLTVV.

The chain employs TRBV6-6 and TRBJ1-1, with D perhaps matching TRBD1 (6 bases). V lost 6 bases and J lost 8, with 10 bases in between. The germline gives CDR1 MNHNY, CDR2 SVGAGI (reference sequence). This CDR3 spans 11 amino acids. The CDR3 reads CASRYDREAFF. CDR3 coding DNA: TGTGCCAGCAGATATGACAGGGAAGCTTTCTTT.

The chain uses TRBV2 and TRBJ2-1; no clear D gene. Germline CDR1 and CDR2: SNHLY and FYNNEI. The CDR3 contains 12 residues. Trimming took 6 bases from V and 6 from J, leaving 9 bases between them. CDR3 nucleotides: TGTGCCAGCAGCGGTGTCGGCAATGAGCAGTTCTTC. It codes for CASSGVGNEQFF.

The chain has TRBV19 and TRBJ1-6; D remains ambiguous. The CDR3 spans 13 residues. The germline V gene encodes CDR1 LNHDA and CDR2 SQIVND (reference sequence). Trimming took 4 bases from V and 8 from J, leaving 9 bases between them. The DNA of the CDR3 is TGTGCCAGTAGTAACCTAGAGGATTCACCCCTCCACTTT. Translating it yields CASSNLEDSPLHF.

This clone turned up a few times. This chain uses TRBV18 with TRBJ2-3, with 12 bases aligning to TRBD2. The CDR3 is 14 residues long. Trimming removed 4 bases from V and 5 bases from J; junction bases left unmatched: 1. Germline CDR1 is KGHSH and CDR2 is LQKENI. The DNA for the CDR3 is TGTGCCAGCTCACAGACTAGCGGGGGAGATACGCAGTATTTT. Encoded protein: CASSQTSGGDTQYF.

V usage is TRBV28 and J usage is TRBJ1-3; 7 bases match TRBD1. The CDR3 extends over 14 amino acids. The V and J ends lost 6 bases and 2 bases, in that order; junction bases with no gene match: 4. Germline CDR1 reads MDHEN; CDR2 reads SYDVKM. For the CDR3, the DNA is TGTGCCAGCAGGTCGACAGGGACTGGAAACACCATATATTTT. As protein: CASRSTGTGNTIYF.

The chain has TRBV10-3 and TRBJ2-1; 7 bases map to TRBD2. This CDR3 has 15 residues. Germline values: CDR1 ENHRY, CDR2 SYGVKD. The V segment lost 2 bases and the J segment 5 bases; nucleotides outside the gene matches: 6. The CDR3 is CAISEKAGENNEQFF. The CDR3 DNA reads TGTGCCATCAGTGAGAAGGCGGGGGAAAACAATGAGCAGTTCTTC.

CDR3 DNA sequence: TGTGCCAGCTTCCCGGAGGGGGCAGCGCCTAATGAAAAACTGTTTTTT. This translates into CASFPEGAAPNEKLFF. The rearrangement uses TRBV18 and TRBJ1-4; 7 bases agree with TRBD1. The CDR3 has 16 amino acids. The junction had 11 bases not matched to a gene; V was cut back by 7 bases and J by 3 bases. Germline-derived CDR1 and CDR2 are KGHSH and LQKENI.

This clone showed up just a few times. The genes are TRBV12-1 and TRBJ1-5; the table's D call TRBD1 went unverified against the DNA. TRBV12-1 is classified as a pseudogene. This CDR3 is built from 15 residues. The CDR3 spells CASSFVDRRNQPQHF. The DNA for the CDR3 is TGTGCCAGCAGCTTTGTGGACAGGCGCAATCAGCCCCAGCATTTT.

This chain links TRBV2 with TRBJ2-7; no definite D call. Per germline, CDR1 SNHLY and CDR2 FYNNEI. V lost 6 bases, J lost 3 bases, and 9 bases lay in between. The CDR3 extends over 12 amino acids. DNA of the CDR3: TGTGCCAGCAGCGTCCAGAACTACGAGCAGTACTTC. It translates to CASSVQNYEQYF.

This chain uses TRBV18 with TRBJ1-1; no firm D call. This CDR3 is 13 amino acids long. V was shortened by 4 bases and J by 1 base, with 7 bases between the two germline ends. CDR1 is KGHSH and CDR2 is LQKENI in the germline V gene. CDR3 in DNA: TGTGCCAGCTCACGGTCAGGGAACACTGAAGCTTTCTTT. It encodes CASSRSGNTEAFF.

The DNA for the CDR3 is TGTGCCAGCAGTTCCTCCTGGGGCAGGGGACACGAGCAGTACTTC. It is translated as CASSSSWGRGHEQYF. The V call is TRBV6-6, the J call TRBJ2-7; perhaps TRBD1 as D (6 bases). The CDR3 spans 15 residues. Germline CDR1 MNHNY, CDR2 SVGAGI (reference sequence). V was clipped by 4 bases and J by 5 bases, with 18 bases between them.

The V gene is TRBV18, the J gene TRBJ1-1, with D perhaps matching TRBD1 (5 bases). V shed 5 bases and J shed 3 bases, with 13 bases lying between them. There are 14 residues in the CDR3. In germline, CDR1 is KGHSH, CDR2 LQKENI. The CDR3 spells CASSTQTEDTEAFF. The CDR3 region has the DNA TGTGCCAGCTCAACTCAGACAGAGGACACTGAAGCTTTCTTT. Full variable domain (missing parts from reference TRBV18 and TRBJ1-1): NAGVMQNPRHLVRRRGQEARLRCSPMKGHSHVYWYRQLPEEGLKFMVYLQKENIIDESGMPKERFSAEFPKEGPSILRIQQVVRGDSAAYFCASSTQTEDTEAFFGQGTRLTVV.

This clone showed up just once. The chain carries TRBV5-1 and TRBJ2-5; no firm D call. V was clipped by 0 bases and J by 5 bases, with 11 bases between them. Germline CDR1 reads SGHRS; CDR2 reads YFSETQ. The CDR3 has 14 residues. CDR3 DNA: TGCGCCAGCAGCTTGGATGCGGCCGCGGAGACCCAGTACTTC. This sequence encodes CASSLDAAAETQYF. Full variable domain (rest looked up from reference TRBV5-1 and TRBJ2-5): KAGVTQTPRYLIKTRGQQVTLSCSPISGHRSVSWYQQTPGQGLQFLFEYFSETQRNKGNFPGRFSGRQFSNSRSEMNVSTLELGDSALYLCASSLDAAAETQYFGPGTRLLVL.